This T cell receptor beta chain was sequenced for a study of T-cell memory formation after mild COVID-19 (dated by TCRdb to the early 2020s). Study-level background: TCR sequence clusters from the two donors were largely donor specific. Longitudinal TCRalpha and TCRbeta repertoire sequencing tracked T-cell clones expanding and contracting after mild COVID-19 in a couple of donors. The cohort comprised two young, previously healthy adult volunteers, one female and one male. Study-wide conclusions, independent of this receptor: The detection of some responding clones in pre-infection memory suggests that pre-existing cross-reactive memory T cells joined the SARS-CoV-2 response. Balanced CD4/CD8 phenotypes were observed for clones contracting from day 15 to 85, whereas a bias towards CD4+ was observed for a second wave of clones expanding from day 15 to 37. Contracting CD4+ clones were found mainly in CM and EM memory subsets, while CD8+ clones were enriched in EMRA. The second-wave clones that peaked on day 37 were not confirmed to be SARS-CoV-2 specific. Only a couple of mild cases were covered in the study, and larger cohorts including severe cases with pre-infection samples were considered necessary.

PBMCs were isolated by Ficoll-Paque density gradient centrifugation. The CDR3 runs 15 residues from the cysteine to the phenylalanine. Of the read, only the CDR3 DNA is kept; its 45 bases are in frame from base 1. Taken from the germline V gene, the CDR1 and CDR2 loops are SGHRS and YFSETQ. V trim: 4 bases; J trim: 6 bases; unmatched bases: 5. Reads for this sample came from an Illumina NovaSeq 6000. TCRalpha and TCRbeta cDNA libraries were built by 5'RACE with constant-segment primers, adding sample barcodes and unique molecular identifiers. RNA was extracted from every sample with Trizol reagent. Libraries were amplified in two PCR steps, with a second sample barcode and Illumina TruSeq adapters added in the second step. Sequencing of the libraries was done on an Illumina NovaSeq, producing 2 x 150 bp paired-end reads. On the study's bioinformatics: The reads were demultiplexed and collapsed into UMI-guided consensus sequences using migec v1.2.7. Using mixcr v2.1.11, the UMI consensuses were aligned to TRA and TRB V and J templates and assembled into clonotypes. Clonotypes were classified as expanded or contracted when called significant by both edgeR and NoisET, with noise models trained on biological replicates. For edgeR calls, the thresholds were a false discovery rate-adjusted p below 0.01 and a log2 fold-change of 1. As an exploratory analysis of dynamics, PCA with hierarchical clustering was applied to max-normalized trajectories of the 1000 most abundant clonotypes. Each responding clone was given a CD4 or CD8 phenotype based on the CD4+ and CD8+ repertoires, which had been sequenced separately. TCRdb trimmed the raw reads at Q25, called clones with MiXCR and kept productive beta chains. Records with the same CDR3 protein are collapsed into one entry carrying the most frequent genes and DNA. The V and J calls were determined by TCRdb, not by the authors. The sample yields 150,000 to 200,000 distinct CDR3 sequences; more than 12% were counted once. The ten most abundant clones make up 14% of the sample.

About this clonotype: This receptor's antigen is unknown. No much larger clone exists at a distance of one base, and base qualities are not known.

The sequenced material came from PBMCs or a T cell subset sorted from them (not recorded which). This sequence originates from an adult woman who had mild COVID-19 (a few samples of this study predate the infection). The sample titles of this study are shuffled in the database, so cell type and time point are left out; the donor was told from shared clones. The sequence is built from TRBV5-1 and TRBJ2-3; 13 nucleotides in the junction match TRBD2. The CDR3 reads as follows: CASSPGLAGLDTQYF. The sequence in DNA is TGCGCCAGCAGCCCGGGACTAGCGGGATTGGATACGCAGTATTTT.